This T cell receptor (beta chain) is drawn from a study of cytomegalovirus exposure and HLA in healthy donors. Study-level background: Among the 398 genotyped donors, 81% were placed in the Caucasian-associated ancestry cluster.

General study points: Highest at DRB1 and lowest at HLA-C, TCR association rates differed among HLA loci in a later analysis.

Worth noting for this clone: Its antigen is unknown.

A multiplex PCR was run with 60 Vbeta primers and 13 Jbeta primers. Only in-frame clones appear in the TCRdb table, and some are missing; sequencing was by immunoSEQ multiplex PCR. The sample has some 160,000 clones; roughly 80% are singletons. Sequencing input: PBMCs. The source of this sequence is a woman aged 25 to 39 in good health and CMV-seronegative.

The CDR3 region is CASSVSRGDRGGAFF. As DNA, the CDR3 is TGTGCCAGCAGTGTGTCCAGGGGAGACAGGGGTGGCGCTTTCTTT. The rearrangement links TRBV28 to TRBJ1-1; TRBD1 agrees at 8 bases. Germline values: CDR1 MDHEN, CDR2 SYDVKM. The V and J ends lost 5 bases and 11 bases, in that order; junction bases with no gene match: 16. This CDR3 region has 15 residues. Together with reference TRBV28 and TRBJ1-1, the CDR3 gives the full variable domain: DVKVTQSSRYLVKRTGEKVFLECVQDMDHENMFWYRQDPGLGLRLIYFSYDVKMKEKGDIPEGYSVSREKKERFSLILESASTNQTSMYLCASSVSRGDRGGAFFGQGTRLTVV.